Listed below are T cell receptor beta chains from one sample, sequenced in a study of OX40 agonist ivuxolimab in advanced cancers. The table came from immunoSEQ multiplex PCR; TCRdb's copy has only in-frame clones and leaves some out. The sample holds about 45,000 clones, roughly 94% seen once. Sample: CD4+ or CD8+ T cells sorted from blood, taken in a trial of the OX40 agonist ivuxolimab. Source of these receptors: an adult with an advanced solid tumor such as melanoma, head and neck, liver or kidney cancer. Both conserved end residues are part of each CDR3. A D gene is named only where the DNA matches it firmly. Clone size appears in some rows only: once, few, many, or a class for an expanded clone.

D,V,J,size,CDR3,DNA
NA,TRBV10-2,TRBJ2-2,NA,CASSEEDPTGELFF,TGCGCCAGCAGTGAGGAGGATCCCACCGGGGAGCTGTTTTTT
NA,TRBV7-9,TRBJ2-5,NA,CASSRPQTNQETQYF,TGTGCCAGCAGCCGTCCCCAGACAAACCAAGAGACCCAGTACTTC
NA,TRBV5-6,TRBJ2-7,NA,CASSPPTSYEQYF,TGTGCCAGCAGTCCGCCTACAAGTTACGAGCAGTACTTC
NA,TRBV2,TRBJ2-5,NA,CARGGSGVLETQYF,TGTGCCAGGGGGGGTAGCGGAGTCCTAGAGACCCAGTACTTC
NA,TRBV4-1,TRBJ2-1,NA,CASSRGLTSSYNEQFF,TGCGCCAGCAGCCGCGGACTAACTAGCTCCTACAATGAGCAGTTCTTC
TRBD1,TRBV5-6,TRBJ1-1,NA,CASSLDRDHNEAFF,TGTGCCAGCAGCTTAGACAGGGATCATAATGAAGCTTTCTTT
TRBD1,TRBV2,TRBJ2-1,once,CASPGQGSYNEQFF,TGTGCCAGCCCGGGACAGGGCTCCTACAATGAGCAGTTCTTC
NA,TRBV7-2,TRBJ2-7,NA,CASSLSPSEIPDYEQYF,TGTGCCAGCAGCCTCTCCCCTAGCGAGATACCTGACTACGAGCAGTACTTC
NA,TRBV25-1,TRBJ2-2,NA,CASKEGTGELFF,TGTGCCAGCAAGGAGGGGACCGGGGAGCTGTTTTTT
TRBD1,TRBV25-1,TRBJ2-7,NA,CASSEALGTGIEQYF,TGTGCCAGCAGTGAAGCCTTAGGGACAGGGATCGAGCAGTACTTC
TRBD1,TRBV9,TRBJ1-3,NA,CASSTRDRATGNTIYF,TGTGCCAGCAGCACCAGGGACAGGGCAACTGGAAACACCATATATTTT
NA,TRBV19,TRBJ2-7,NA,CASSIESGFSYEQYF,TGTGCCAGTAGTATAGAGTCGGGGTTCTCCTACGAGCAGTACTTC
NA,TRBV7-3,TRBJ1-1,NA,CASSFDGNTEAFF,TGTGCCAGCAGCTTTGACGGGAACACTGAAGCTTTCTTT
NA,TRBV7-9,TRBJ1-2,NA,CASSPLGPSNGYTF,TGTGCCAGCAGCCCCCTAGGCCCGAGCAATGGCTACACCTTC
TRBD1,TRBV7-9,TRBJ1-2,once,CASSPRTGENYGYTF,TGTGCCAGCAGCCCCCGGACAGGGGAGAACTATGGCTACACCTTC
NA,TRBV14,TRBJ2-7,NA,CASSQGSYEQYF,TGTGCCAGCAGCCAAGGTTCCTACGAGCAGTACTTC
TRBD2,TRBV23-1,TRBJ2-1,NA,CASRPTSGRGHEQFF,TGCGCCAGCAGACCTACTAGCGGGAGAGGGCATGAGCAGTTCTTC
NA,TRBV7-3,TRBJ2-3,once,CASSRTGSTDTQYF,TGTGCCAGCAGCAGGACTGGTAGCACAGATACGCAGTATTTT
NA,TRBV5-5,TRBJ2-1,NA,CASSWTLSSYNEQFF,TGTGCCAGCAGCTGGACCCTGAGCTCCTACAATGAGCAGTTCTTC
TRBD2,TRBV19,TRBJ2-7,NA,CASSSRPGTSGRYEQYF,TGTGCCAGTAGTTCAAGACCCGGGACTAGCGGGAGGTACGAGCAGTACTTC
TRBD1,TRBV4-1,TRBJ2-7,once,CASSSGQGYEQYF,TGCGCCAGCAGCTCGGGACAGGGATACGAGCAGTACTTC
TRBD2,TRBV4-1,TRBJ2-7,NA,CASSQTISGIDYEQYF,TGCGCCAGCAGCCAAACAATTAGCGGGATCGACTACGAGCAGTACTTC